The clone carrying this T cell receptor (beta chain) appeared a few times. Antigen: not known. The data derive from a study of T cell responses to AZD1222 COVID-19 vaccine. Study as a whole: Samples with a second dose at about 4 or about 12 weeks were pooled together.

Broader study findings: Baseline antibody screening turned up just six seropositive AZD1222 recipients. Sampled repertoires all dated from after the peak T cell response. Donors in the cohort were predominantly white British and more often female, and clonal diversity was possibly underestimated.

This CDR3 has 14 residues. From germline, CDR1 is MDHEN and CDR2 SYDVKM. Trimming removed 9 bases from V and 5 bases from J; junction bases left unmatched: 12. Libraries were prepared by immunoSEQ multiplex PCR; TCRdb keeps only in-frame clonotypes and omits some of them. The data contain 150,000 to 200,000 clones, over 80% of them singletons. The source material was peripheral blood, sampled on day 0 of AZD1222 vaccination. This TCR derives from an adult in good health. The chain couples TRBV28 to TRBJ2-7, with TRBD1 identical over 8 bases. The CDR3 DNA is TGTGCCAGTCTTCGGACAGGGAGGTCCAACGAGCAGTACGTC. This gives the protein CASLRTGRSNEQYV.